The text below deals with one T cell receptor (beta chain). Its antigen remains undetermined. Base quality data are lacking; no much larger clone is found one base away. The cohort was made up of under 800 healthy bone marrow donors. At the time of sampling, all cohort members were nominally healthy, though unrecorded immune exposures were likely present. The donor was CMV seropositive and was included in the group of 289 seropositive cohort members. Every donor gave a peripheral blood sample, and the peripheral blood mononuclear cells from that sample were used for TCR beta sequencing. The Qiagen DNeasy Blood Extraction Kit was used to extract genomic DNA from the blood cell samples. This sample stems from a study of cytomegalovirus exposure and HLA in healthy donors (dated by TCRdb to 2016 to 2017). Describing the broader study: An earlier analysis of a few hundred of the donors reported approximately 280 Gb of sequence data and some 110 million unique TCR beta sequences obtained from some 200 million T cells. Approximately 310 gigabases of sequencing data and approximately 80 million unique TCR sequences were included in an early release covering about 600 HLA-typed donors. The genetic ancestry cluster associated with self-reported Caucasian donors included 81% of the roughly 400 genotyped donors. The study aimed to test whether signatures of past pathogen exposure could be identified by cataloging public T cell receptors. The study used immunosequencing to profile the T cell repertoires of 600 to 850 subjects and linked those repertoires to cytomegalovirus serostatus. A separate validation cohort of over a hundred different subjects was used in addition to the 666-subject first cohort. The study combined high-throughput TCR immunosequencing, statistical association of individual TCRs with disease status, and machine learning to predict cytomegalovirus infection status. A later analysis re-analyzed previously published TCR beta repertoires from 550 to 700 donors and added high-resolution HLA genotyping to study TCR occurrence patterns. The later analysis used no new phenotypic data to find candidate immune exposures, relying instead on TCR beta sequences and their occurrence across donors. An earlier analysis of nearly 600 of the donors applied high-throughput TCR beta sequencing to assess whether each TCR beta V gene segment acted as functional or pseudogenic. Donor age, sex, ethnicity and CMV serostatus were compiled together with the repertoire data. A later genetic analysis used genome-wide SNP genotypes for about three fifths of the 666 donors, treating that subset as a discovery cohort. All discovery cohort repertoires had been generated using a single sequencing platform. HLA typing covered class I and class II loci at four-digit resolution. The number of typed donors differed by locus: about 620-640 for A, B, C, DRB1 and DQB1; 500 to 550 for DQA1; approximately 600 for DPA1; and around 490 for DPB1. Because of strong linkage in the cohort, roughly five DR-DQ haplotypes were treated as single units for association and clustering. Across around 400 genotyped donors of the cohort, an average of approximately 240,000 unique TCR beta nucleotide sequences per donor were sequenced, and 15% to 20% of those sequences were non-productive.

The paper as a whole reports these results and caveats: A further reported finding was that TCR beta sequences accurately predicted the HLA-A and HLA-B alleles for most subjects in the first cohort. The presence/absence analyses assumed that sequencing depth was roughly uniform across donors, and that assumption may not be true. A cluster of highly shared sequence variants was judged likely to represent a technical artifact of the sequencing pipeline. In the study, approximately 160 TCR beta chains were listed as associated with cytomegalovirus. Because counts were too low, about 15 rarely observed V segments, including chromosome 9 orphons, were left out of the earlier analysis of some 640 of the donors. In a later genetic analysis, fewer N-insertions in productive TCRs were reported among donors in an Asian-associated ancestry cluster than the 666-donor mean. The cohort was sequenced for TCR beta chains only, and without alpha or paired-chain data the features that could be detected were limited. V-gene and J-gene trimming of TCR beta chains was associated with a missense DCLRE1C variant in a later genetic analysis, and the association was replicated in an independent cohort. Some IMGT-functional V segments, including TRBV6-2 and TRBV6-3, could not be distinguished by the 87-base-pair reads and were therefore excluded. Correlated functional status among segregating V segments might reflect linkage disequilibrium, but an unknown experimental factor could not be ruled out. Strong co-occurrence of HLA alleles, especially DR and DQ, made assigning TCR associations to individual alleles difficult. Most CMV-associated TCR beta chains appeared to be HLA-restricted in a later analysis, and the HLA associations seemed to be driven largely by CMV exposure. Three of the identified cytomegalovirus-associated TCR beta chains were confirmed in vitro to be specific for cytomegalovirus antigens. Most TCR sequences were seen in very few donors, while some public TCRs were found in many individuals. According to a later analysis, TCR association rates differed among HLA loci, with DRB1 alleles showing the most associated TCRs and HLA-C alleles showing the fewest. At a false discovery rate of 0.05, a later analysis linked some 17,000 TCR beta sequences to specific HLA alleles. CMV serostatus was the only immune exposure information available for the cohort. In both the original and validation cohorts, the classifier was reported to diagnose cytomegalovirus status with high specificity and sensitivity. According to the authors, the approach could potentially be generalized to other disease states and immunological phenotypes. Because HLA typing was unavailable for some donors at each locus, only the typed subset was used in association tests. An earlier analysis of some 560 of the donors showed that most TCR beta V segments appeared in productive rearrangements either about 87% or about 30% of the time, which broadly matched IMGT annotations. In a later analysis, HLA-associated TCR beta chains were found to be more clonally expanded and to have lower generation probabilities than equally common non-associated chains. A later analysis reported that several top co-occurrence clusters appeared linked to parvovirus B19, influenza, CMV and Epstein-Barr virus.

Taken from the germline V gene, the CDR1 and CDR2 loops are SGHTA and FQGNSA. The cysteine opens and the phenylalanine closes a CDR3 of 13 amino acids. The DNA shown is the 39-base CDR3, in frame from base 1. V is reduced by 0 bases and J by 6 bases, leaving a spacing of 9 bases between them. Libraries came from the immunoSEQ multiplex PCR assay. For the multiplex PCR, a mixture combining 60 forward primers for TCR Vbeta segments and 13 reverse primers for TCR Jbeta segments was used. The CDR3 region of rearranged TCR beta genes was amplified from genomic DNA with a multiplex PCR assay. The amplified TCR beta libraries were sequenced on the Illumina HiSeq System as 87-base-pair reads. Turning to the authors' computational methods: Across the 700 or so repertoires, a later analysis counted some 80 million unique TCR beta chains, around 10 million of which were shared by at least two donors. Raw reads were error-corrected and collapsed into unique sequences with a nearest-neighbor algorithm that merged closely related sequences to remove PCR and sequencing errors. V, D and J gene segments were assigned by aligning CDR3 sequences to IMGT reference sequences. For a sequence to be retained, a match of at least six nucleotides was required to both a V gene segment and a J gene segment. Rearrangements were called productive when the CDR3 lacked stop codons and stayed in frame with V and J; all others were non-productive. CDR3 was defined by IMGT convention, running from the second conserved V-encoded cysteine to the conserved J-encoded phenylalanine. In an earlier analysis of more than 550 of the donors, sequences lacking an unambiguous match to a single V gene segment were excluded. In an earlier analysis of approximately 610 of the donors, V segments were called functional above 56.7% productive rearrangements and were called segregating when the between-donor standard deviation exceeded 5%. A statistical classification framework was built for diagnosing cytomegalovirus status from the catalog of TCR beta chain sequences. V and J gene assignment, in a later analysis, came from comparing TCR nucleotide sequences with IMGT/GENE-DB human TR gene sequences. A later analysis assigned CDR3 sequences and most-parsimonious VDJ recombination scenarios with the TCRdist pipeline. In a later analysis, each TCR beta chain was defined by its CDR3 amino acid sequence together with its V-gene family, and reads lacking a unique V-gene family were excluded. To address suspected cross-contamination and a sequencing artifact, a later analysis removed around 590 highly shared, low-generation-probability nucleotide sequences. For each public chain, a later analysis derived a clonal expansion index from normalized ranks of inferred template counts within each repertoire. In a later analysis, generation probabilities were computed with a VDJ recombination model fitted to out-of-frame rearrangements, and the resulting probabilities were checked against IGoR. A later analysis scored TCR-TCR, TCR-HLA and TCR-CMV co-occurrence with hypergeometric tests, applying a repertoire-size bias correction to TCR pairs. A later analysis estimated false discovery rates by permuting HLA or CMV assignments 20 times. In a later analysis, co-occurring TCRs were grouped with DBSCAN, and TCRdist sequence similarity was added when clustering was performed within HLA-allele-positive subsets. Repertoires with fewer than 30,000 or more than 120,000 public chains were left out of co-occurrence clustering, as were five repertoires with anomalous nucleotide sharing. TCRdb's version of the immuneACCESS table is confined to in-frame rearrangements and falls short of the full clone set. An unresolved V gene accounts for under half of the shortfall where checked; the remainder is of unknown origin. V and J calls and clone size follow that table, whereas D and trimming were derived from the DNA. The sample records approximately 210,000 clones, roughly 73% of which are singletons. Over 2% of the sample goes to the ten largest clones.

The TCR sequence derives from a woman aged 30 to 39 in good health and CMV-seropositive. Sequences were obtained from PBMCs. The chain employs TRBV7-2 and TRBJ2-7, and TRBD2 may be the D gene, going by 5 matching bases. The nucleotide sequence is TGTGCCAGCAGCTTAGCGCGGAGGTCCGAGCAGTACTTC. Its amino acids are CASSLARRSEQYF.